Below, one TCR beta chain is given with its context. Its cognate antigen is unknown. TCRdb used MiXCR to reprocess the reads, holding one entry per CDR3 protein. The sample carries hundreds of thousands of distinct CDR3 sequences, roughly 17% recorded once. These data come from a study of T cell repertoires in cytomegalovirus infection. Study-wide background: From public TCR beta signatures came an indication of both CMV infection and matching HLA type. Whole-study results and caveats: HLA-C-restricted TCR beta clonotypes specific for CMV led the ex vivo response. Based on cumulative public TCR beta family frequency, carriers of CMV plus the relevant HLA were identified.

The germline V gene has CDR1 DFQATT and CDR2 SNEGSKA (reference sequence). The length of the CDR3 is 14 residues. Trimming shortened V by 1 base and J by 1 base, and 7 bases separated the two germline ends. The chain has TRBV20-1 and TRBJ2-2, with no clear D. The material sequenced was PBMCs. The sequence derives from a human donor in good health (CMV status not recorded). Some clones in this sample may be carry-over from other donors' samples. Here the CDR3 reads CSARVVGNTGELFF. The CDR3 region has the DNA TGCAGTGCTAGAGTTGTAGGGAACACCGGGGAGCTGTTTTTT.